The present entry profiles one T cell receptor (beta chain) with its context. The entry originates in a study of blood T cell repertoires in COVID-19. The overall study: T cells, B-cell-depleted T cells, or PBMCs supplied cDNA or gDNA.

Germline-derived CDR1 and CDR2 are MNHEY and SVGEGT. V was trimmed by 2 bases and J by 3 bases, leaving 14 bases between them. CDR3 length: 15 residues. TCRdb's table, derived via immunoSEQ multiplex PCR, lists solely in-frame clones and lacks some. The sample includes tens of thousands of clones, 85% to 90% seen only once; the top ten take about 9.5%. The genes are TRBV6-2 or TRBV6-3 and TRBJ2-7; tentative D call: TRBD1 (6 bases). What was sequenced was PBMCs or T cells enriched from blood (not recorded which). This TCR derives from a woman in her thirties or forties who had recovered from COVID-19. CDR3 DNA sequence: TGTGCCAGCAGTTACATTACAGGGCCAAACTACGAGCAGTACTTC. Amino acid sequence: CASSYITGPNYEQYF.